Here is one TCR beta chain with its context. The target antigen is unknown. The data are from a study of T cell responses to AZD1222 COVID-19 vaccine. This CDR3 comprises 18 residues. Study-level results: Seropositive status at baseline applied to only five to seven AZD1222 recipients. Per reports, nearly half of all spike-specific TCRs target regions that are unmutated in variants. Spike-specific TCR breadth and depth both grew after two AZD1222 doses. In all cases, repertoires were sampled only after the peak T cell response.

Measured with immunoSEQ multiplex PCR; TCRdb has only the in-frame clones, and not every one. The table lists 150,000 to 170,000 clones, 85% to 90% of them singletons. The chain recombines TRBV21-1 with TRBJ1-3. TRBV21-1 is designated a pseudogene. This TCR came from an adult in good health. The material was peripheral blood, obtained on day 0 of MenACWY control vaccination. The CDR3 region has the DNA TGTGCCAGCAGCAAAGCCCACCGAGCAAAGAGCTCTGGAAACACCATATATTTT. It translates to CASSKAHRAKSSGNTIYF.